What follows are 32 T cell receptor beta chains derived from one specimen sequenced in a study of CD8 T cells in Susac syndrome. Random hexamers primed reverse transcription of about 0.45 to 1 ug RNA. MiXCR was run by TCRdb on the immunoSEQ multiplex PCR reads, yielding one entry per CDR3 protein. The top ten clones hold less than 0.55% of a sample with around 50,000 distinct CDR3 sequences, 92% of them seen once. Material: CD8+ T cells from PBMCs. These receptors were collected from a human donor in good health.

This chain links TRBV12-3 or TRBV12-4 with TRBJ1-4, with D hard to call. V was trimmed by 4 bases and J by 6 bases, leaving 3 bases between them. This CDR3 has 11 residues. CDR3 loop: CASSSDEKLFF. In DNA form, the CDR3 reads TGTGCCAGCAGTTCGGATGAAAAACTGTTTTTT.

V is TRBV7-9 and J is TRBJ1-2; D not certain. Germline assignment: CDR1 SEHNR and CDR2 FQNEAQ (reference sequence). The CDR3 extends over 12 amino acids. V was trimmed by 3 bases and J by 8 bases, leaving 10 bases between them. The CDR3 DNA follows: TGTGCCAGCAGCTTGGACGGACGGGGCTACACCTTC. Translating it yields CASSLDGRGYTF. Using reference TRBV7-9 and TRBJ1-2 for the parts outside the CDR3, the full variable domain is DTGVSQNPRHKITKRGQNVTFRCDPISEHNRLYWYRQTLGQGPEFLTYFQNEAQLEKSRLLSDRFSAERPKGSFSTLEIQRTEQGDSAMYLCASSLDGRGYTFGSGTRLTVV.

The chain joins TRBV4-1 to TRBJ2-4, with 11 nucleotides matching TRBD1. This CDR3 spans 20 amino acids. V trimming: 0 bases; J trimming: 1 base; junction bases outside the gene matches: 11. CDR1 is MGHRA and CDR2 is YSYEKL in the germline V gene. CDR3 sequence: CASSQDLRDRGMWAKNIQYF. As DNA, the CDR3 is TGCGCCAGCAGCCAAGATTTGCGGGACAGGGGGATGTGGGCCAAAAACATTCAGTACTTC.

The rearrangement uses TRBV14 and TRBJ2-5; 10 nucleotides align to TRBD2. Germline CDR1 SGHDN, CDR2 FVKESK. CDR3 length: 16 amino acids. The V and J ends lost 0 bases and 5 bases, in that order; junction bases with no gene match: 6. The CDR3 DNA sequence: TGTGCCAGCAGCCAAGAGCTACTAGCGGGATGGGAGACCCAGTACTTC. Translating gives CASSQELLAGWETQYF.

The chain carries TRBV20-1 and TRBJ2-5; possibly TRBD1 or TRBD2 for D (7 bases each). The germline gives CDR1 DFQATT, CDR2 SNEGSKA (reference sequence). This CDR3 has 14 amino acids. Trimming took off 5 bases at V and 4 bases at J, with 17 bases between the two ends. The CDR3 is CSAPGGDYRETQYF. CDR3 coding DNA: TGCAGTGCTCCAGGGGGGGACTATCGAGAGACCCAGTACTTC.

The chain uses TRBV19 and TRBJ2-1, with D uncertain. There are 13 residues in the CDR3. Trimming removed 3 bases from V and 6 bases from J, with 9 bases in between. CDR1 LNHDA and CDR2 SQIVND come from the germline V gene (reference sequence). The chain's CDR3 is CASSIALINEQFF. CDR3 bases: TGTGCCAGTAGTATCGCGCTTATCAATGAGCAGTTCTTC.

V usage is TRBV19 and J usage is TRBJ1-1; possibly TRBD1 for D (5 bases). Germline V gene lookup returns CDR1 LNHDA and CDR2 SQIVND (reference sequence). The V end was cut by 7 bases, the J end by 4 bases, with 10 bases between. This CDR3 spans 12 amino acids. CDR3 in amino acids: CASTLGATEAFF. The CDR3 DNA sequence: TGTGCCAGTACCCTAGGGGCCACTGAAGCTTTCTTT.

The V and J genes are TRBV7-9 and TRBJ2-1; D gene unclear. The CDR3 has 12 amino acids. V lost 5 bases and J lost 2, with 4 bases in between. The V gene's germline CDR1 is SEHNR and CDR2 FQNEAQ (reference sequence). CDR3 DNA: TGTGCCAGCAGCATTACCTACAATGAGCAGTTCTTC. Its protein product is CASSITYNEQFF.

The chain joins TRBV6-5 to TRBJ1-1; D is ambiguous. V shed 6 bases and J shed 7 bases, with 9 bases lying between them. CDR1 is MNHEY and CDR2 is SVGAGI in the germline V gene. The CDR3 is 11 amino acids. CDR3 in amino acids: CASSLLGEAFF. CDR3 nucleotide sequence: TGTGCCAGCAGCTTACTTGGTGAAGCTTTCTTT.

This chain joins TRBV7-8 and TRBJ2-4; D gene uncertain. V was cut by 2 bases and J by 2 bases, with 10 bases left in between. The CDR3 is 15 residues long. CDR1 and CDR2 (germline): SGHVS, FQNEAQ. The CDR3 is CASSLSYSPKNIQYF. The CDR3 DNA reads TGTGCCAGCAGCTTATCGTACAGTCCCAAAAACATTCAGTACTTC.

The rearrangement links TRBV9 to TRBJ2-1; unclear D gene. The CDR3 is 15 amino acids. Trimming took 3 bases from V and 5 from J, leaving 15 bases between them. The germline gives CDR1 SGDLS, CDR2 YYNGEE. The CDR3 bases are TGTGCCAGCAGCGCCTCCGGTTGGCAAGACAATGAGCAGTTCTTC. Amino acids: CASSASGWQDNEQFF.

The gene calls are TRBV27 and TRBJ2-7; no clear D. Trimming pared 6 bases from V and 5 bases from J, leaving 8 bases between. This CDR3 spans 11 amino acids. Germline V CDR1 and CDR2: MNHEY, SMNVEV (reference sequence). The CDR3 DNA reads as TGTGCCAGCAGATCGGCGGACGAGCAGTACTTC. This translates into CASRSADEQYF.

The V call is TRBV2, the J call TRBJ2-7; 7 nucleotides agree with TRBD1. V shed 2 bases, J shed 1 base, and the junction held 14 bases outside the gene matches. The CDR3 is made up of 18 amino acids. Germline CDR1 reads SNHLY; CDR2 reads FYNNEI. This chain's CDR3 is CASSESGGIRLGSYEQYF. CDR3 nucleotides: TGTGCCAGCAGTGAATCAGGGGGTATACGCTTAGGATCCTACGAGCAGTACTTC.

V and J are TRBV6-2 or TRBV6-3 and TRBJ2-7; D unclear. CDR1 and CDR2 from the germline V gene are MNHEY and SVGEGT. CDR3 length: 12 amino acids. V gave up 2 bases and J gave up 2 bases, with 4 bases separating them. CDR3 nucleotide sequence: TGTGCCAGCAGTTACACGACCTACGAGCAGTACTTC. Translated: CASSYTTYEQYF.

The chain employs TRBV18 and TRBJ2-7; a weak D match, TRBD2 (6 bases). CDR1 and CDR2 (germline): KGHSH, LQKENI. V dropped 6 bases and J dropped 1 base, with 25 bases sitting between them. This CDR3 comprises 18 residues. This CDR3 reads CASSMYGRRIRGSYEQYF. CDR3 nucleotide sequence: TGTGCCAGCTCGATGTACGGGCGGAGAATCCGGGGGTCCTACGAGCAGTACTTC. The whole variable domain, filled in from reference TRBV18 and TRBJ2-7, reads NAGVMQNPRHLVRRRGQEARLRCSPMKGHSHVYWYRQLPEEGLKFMVYLQKENIIDESGMPKERFSAEFPKEGPSILRIQQVVRGDSAAYFCASSMYGRRIRGSYEQYFGPGTRLTVT.

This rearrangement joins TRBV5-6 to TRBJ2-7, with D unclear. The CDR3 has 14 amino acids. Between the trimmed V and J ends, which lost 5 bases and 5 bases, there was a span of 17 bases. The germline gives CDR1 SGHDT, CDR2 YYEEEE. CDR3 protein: CASRIVGSENEQYF. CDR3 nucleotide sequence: TGTGCCAGCAGGATCGTAGGGTCCGAAAACGAGCAGTACTTC.

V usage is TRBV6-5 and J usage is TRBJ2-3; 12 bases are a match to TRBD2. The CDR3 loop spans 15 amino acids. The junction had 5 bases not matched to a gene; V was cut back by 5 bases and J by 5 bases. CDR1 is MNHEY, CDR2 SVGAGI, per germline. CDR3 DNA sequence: TGTGCCAGCAGTCAAACTAGCGGGAGGATAGATACGCAGTATTTT. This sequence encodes CASSQTSGRIDTQYF.

The CDR3 sequence: CASSPSWTSEPHEQYF. CDR3 sequence (DNA): TGTGCCAGCAGTCCCTCTTGGACTAGCGAGCCCCACGAGCAGTACTTC. J is TRBJ2-7 and V is TRBV4-2; 9 bases fit TRBD2. CDR1 is LGHNA and CDR2 is YNFKEQ in the germline V gene. V lost 6 bases, J lost 5 bases, and 14 bases stayed unmatched. The CDR3 runs 16 residues.

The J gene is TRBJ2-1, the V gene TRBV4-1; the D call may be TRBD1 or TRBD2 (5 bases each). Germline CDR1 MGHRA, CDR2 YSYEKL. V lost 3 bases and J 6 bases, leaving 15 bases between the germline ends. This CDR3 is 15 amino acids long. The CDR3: CASSQEEAGGNEQFF. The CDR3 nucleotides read TGCGCCAGCAGCCAGGAGGAGGCTGGGGGCAATGAGCAGTTCTTC.

CDR3 loop: CASSYLENTEAFF. The DNA of the CDR3 is TGTGCCAGCAGTTACTTAGAGAACACTGAAGCTTTCTTT. V and J are TRBV6-2 or TRBV6-3 and TRBJ1-1, with D uncertain. Germline CDR1 and CDR2: MNHEY and SVGEGT. The V end lost 1 base, the J end lost 1 base, and 4 bases lay between the germline ends. The CDR3 loop spans 13 amino acids.

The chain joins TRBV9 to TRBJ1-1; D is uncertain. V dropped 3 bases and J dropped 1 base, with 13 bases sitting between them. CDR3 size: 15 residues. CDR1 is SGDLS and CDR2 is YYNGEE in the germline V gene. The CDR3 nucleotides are TGTGCCAGCAGCGACAACGGACGCCCGAACACTGAAGCTTTCTTT. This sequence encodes CASSDNGRPNTEAFF.

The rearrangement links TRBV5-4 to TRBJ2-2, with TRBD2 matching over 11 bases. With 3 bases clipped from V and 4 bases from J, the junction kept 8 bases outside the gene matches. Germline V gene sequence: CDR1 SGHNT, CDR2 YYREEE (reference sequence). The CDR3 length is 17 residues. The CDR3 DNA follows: TGTGCCAGCAGCTCTGGTAGCGGGAGGGCCGGCACCGGGGAGCTGTTTTTT. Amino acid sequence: CASSSGSGRAGTGELFF.

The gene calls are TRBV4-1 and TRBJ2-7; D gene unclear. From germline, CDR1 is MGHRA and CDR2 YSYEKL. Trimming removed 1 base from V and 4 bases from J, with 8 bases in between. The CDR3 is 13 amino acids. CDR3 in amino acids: CASSQALGYEQYF. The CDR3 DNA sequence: TGCGCCAGCAGCCAAGCCCTCGGTTACGAGCAGTACTTC.

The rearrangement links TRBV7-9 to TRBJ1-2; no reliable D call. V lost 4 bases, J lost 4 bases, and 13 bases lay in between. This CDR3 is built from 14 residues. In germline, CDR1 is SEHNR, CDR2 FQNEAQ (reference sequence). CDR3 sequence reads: CASSSTEVIYGYTF. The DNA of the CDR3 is TGTGCCAGCAGCTCCACCGAGGTGATCTATGGCTACACCTTC.

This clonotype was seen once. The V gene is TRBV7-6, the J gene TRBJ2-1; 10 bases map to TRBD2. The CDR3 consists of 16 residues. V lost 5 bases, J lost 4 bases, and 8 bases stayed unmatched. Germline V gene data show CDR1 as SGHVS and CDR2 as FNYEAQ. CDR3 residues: CASSTAGLAVYNEQFF. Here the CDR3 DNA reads TGTGCCAGCAGCACAGCCGGACTAGCGGTATACAATGAGCAGTTCTTC.

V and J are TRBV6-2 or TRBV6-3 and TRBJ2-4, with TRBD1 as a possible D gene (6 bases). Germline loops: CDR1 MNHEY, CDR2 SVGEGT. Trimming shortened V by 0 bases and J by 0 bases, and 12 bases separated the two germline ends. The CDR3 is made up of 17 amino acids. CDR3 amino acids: CASSYSSQGLAKNIQYF. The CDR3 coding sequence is TGTGCCAGCAGTTACTCGTCGCAGGGGTTAGCCAAAAACATTCAGTACTTC.

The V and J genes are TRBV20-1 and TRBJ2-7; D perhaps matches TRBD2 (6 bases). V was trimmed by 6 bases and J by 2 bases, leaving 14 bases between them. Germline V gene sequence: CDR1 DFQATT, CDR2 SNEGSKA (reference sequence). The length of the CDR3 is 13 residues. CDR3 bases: TGCAGTGCGGCGGGACTTCTGACCTACGAGCAGTACTTC. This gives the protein CSAAGLLTYEQYF.

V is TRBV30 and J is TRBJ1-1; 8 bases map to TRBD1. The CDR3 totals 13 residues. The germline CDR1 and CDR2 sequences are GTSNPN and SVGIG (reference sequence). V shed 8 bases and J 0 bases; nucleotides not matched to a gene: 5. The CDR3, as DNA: TGTGCCGTCAACAGGGGGATGAACACTGAAGCTTTCTTT. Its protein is CAVNRGMNTEAFF.

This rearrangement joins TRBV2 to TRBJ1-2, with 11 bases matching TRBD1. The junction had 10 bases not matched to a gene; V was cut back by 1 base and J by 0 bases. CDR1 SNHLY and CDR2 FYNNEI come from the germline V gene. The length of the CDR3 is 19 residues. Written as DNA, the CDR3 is TGTGCCAGCAGTGAAGGCGGACAGGGGGCTTTCTGGCCTAACTATGGCTACACCTTC. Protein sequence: CASSEGGQGAFWPNYGYTF.

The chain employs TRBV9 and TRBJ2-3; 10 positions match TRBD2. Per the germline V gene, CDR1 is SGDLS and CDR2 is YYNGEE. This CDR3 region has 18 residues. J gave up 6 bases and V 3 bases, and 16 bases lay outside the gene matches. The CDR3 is CASSGALRSGRAGDTQYF. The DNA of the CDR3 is TGTGCCAGCAGCGGCGCCCTCAGAAGCGGGAGGGCCGGGGATACGCAGTATTTT.

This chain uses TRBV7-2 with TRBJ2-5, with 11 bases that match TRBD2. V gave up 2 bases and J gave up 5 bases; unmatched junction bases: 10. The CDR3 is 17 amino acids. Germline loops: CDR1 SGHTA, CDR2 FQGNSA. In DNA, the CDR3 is TGTGCCAGCAGCTTATTCGTCGGGACTAGCGGTTCGGAGACCCAGTACTTC. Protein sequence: CASSLFVGTSGSETQYF.

The CDR3 is CASSLSVFGEKLFF. Here the CDR3 DNA reads TGTGCCAGCAGCTTATCGGTCTTCGGGGAAAAACTGTTTTTT. The chain employs TRBV13 and TRBJ1-4, with D unclear. The CDR3 totals 14 residues. Germline V lookup: CDR1 PRHDT, CDR2 FYEKMQ (reference sequence). Trimming stripped 2 bases from V and 8 bases from J, with 12 bases between. Drawing the rest from reference TRBV13 and TRBJ1-4, the complete variable domain is AAGVIQSPRHLIKEKRETATLKCYPIPRHDTVYWYQQGPGQDPQFLISFYEKMQSDKGSIPDRFSAQQFSDYHSELNMSSLELGDSALYFCASSLSVFGEKLFFGSGTQLSVL.